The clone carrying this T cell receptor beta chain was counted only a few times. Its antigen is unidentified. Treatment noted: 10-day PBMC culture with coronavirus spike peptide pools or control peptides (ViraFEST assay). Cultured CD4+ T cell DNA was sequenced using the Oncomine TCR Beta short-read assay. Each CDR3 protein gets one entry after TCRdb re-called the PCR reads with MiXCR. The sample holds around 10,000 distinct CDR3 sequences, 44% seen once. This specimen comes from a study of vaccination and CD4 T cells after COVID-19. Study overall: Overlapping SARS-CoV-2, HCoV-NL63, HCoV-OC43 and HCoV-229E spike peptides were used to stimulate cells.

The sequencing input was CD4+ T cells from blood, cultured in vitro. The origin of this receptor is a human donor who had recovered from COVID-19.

Written as DNA, the CDR3 is TGTGCCAGCAGAGGACAGGGCCAGCCCCAGCATTTT. Protein: CASRGQGQPQHF. J is TRBJ1-5 and V is TRBV12-3 or TRBV12-4, with 8 bases matching TRBD1. There are 12 residues in the CDR3. V shed 6 bases and J 7 bases; nucleotides not matched to a gene: 2.